This T cell receptor (beta chain) was obtained from a study of post-analysis software for immune sequencing data. Researchers reported that TCR beta cDNA libraries carried unique molecular identifiers. Input of roughly 0.95 to 10 million T cells yielded hundreds of thousands of cDNA molecules. TCRdb re-called the PCR reads with MiXCR, one entry per CDR3 protein. This table holds about 200,000 distinct CDR3 sequences, over 25% found once. Findings and caveats of the study: For normalized Chao1 diversity, multiple sclerosis patients scored significantly lower than controls did. Samples from one preparation batch, clustered by F measure, grouped strongly together. Patients had higher frequencies than controls of about five TRBV segments, including TRBV5-6, TRBV5-1 and TRBV20-1.

This clonotype occurred once. Antigen: not known. V was shortened by 6 bases and J by 3 bases, with 14 bases between the two germline ends. The CDR3 loop spans 13 amino acids. Germline V CDR1 and CDR2: DFQATT, SNEGSKA (reference sequence). The chain recombines TRBV20-1 with TRBJ2-5, with D possibly TRBD2 on 5 matching bases. This clonotype originated in a girl under 18 with multiple sclerosis. Sequencing used blood. CDR3 bases: TGCAGTGCCGAGGGCGGGTCCGAAGAGACCCAGTACTTC. Translating gives CSAEGGSEETQYF.